This T cell receptor beta chain was sequenced during a study of blood T cells in healthy people across ages. Study results and caveats: The percentage of naive T cells correlated strongly with TCR beta diversity.

With a J-beta primer mix and a sample-barcoded 5' primer, a second PCR ran about 7 to 12 cycles. MiXCR was run by TCRdb on the 5' RACE reads, yielding one entry per CDR3 protein. Of about 1.4 million distinct CDR3 sequences in the sample, approximately 59% were seen once. They isolated at least 7 million PBMCs from each sample. On this clonotype itself: The antigen is unknown.

Germline-derived CDR1 and CDR2 are SGHTA and FQGNSA. CDR3 length: 16 amino acids. Trimming took 4 bases from V and 1 from J; bases not matched to a gene: 9. The source of this sequence is a man younger than 30 in good health. This rearrangement joins TRBV7-2 to TRBJ1-1; 7 bases are a match to TRBD1. Sequenced input: blood. Written as DNA, the CDR3 is TGTGCCAGCAGCTCAGGGGGGGCTATTACGAACACTGAAGCTTTCTTT. Encoded protein: CASSSGGAITNTEAFF.